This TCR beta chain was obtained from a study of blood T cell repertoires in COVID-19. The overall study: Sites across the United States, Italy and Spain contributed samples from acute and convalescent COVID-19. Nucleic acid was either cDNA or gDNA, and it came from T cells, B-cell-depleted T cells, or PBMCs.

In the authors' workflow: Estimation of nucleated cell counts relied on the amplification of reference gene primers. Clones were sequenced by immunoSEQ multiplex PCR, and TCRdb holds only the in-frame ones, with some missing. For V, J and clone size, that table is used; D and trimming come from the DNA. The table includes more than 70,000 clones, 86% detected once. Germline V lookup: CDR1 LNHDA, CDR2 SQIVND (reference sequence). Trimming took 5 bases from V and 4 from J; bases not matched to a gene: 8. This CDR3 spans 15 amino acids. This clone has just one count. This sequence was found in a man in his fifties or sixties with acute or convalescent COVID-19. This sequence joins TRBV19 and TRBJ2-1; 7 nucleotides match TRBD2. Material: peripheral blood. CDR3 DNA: TGTGCCAGTAGTCCGCGGGGGATACGGTACAATGAGCAGTTCTTC. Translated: CASSPRGIRYNEQFF. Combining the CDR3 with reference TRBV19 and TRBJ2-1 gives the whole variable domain DGGITQSPKYLFRKEGQNVTLSCEQNLNHDAMYWYRQDPGQGLRLIYYSQIVNDFQKGDIAEGYSVSREKKESFPLTVTSAQKNPTAFYLCASSPRGIRYNEQFFGPGTRLTVL.